This TCR beta chain was captured in a study of prognosis after radiotherapy for stage I lung cancer. The wider study: There were 15 or so patients with newly diagnosed primary stage I lung tumors and five patients with oligometastatic NSCLC after surgical resection of the primary tumor. No patient received concurrent therapy with stereotactic body radiotherapy. Study outcomes and limitations: Nobody established whether the expanded TCR clones were specific to the tumor.

Two-round multiplex PCR, the amplification method, yielded TCR beta CDR3 from genomic DNA. The first PCR round targeted every TRBV and TRBJ gene with specific primers. TCRdb called the multiplex PCR reads again in MiXCR, with one record for every CDR3 protein. The profile shows about 15,000 distinct CDR3 sequences, 30% to 40% of them singletons. This clonotype was found many times. As yet, its antigen is unknown. CDR3 size: 15 residues. From germline, CDR1 is SGHTA and CDR2 FQGTGA. The germline V and J ends were trimmed by 3 bases and 7 bases, with 15 bases remaining between them. The sample was PBMCs, taken before or after stereotactic body radiation therapy (not recorded which). The sequence was obtained from a donor aged 50 or older with non-small cell lung cancer. The chain has TRBV7-3 and TRBJ2-2, with D possibly TRBD2 on 6 matching bases. The CDR3 loop is CASSFSSALSGELFF. The CDR3, as DNA: TGTGCCAGCAGCTTCTCTAGCGCGCTTAGCGGGGAGCTGTTTTTT. The full variable domain, rest sourced from reference TRBV7-3 and TRBJ2-2, is GAGVSQTPSNKVTEKGKYVELRCDPISGHTALYWYRQSLGQGPEFLIYFQGTGAADDSGLPNDRFFAVRPEGSVSTLKIQRTERGDSAVYLCASSFSSALSGELFFGEGSRLTVL.